A single sample is the source of the 24 T cell receptor beta chains below, sequenced in a study of T-cell reconstitution after alpha-beta-depleted transplantation in children. Preparing the TCRbeta library involved the use of unique molecular identifiers. TCRdb redid the calling of the PCR reads with MiXCR, one entry per CDR3 protein. The sample lists roughly 500,000 distinct CDR3 sequences; under 15% were seen once. Sequenced here: PBMCs from the stem cell graft donor, sampled from the stem cell graft. Every receptor here comes from a human donor who donated a stem cell graft to a child with combined immunodeficiency.

This clonotype was found a few times. The genes are TRBV4-3 and TRBJ2-1, with unresolved D. CDR3 length: 13 amino acids. Trimming removed 3 bases from V and 3 bases from J, with 6 bases in between. Looked up from germline, CDR1 is LGHNA and CDR2 is YSLEER. CDR3 nucleotides: TGCGCCAGCAGCCACGATAACTACAATGAGCAGTTCTTC. Encoded protein: CASSHDNYNEQFF.

This clonotype was detected many times. This CDR3 is CASSGRAGAGEQFF. As DNA, the CDR3 is TGTGCCAGCAGCGGCAGAGCGGGAGCGGGTGAGCAGTTCTTC. The chain links TRBV7-9 to TRBJ2-1, with 8 nucleotides matching TRBD2. The CDR3 is 14 amino acids. V shed 5 bases, J shed 9 bases, and the junction held 9 bases outside the gene matches. The germline V gene has CDR1 SEHNR and CDR2 FQNEAQ (reference sequence).

This clonotype was detected only a few times. The chain recombines TRBV7-2 with TRBJ1-3; weak D call: TRBD1 (6 bases). Trimming shortened V by 3 bases and J by 4 bases, and 19 bases separated the two germline ends. Looked up from germline, CDR1 is SGHTA and CDR2 is FQGNSA. This CDR3 spans 17 amino acids. The CDR3, as DNA: TGTGCCAGCAGCTTCAGCGGAGGGGGACGGCCCGGAAACACCATATATTTT. It translates to CASSFSGGGRPGNTIYF.

V is TRBV6-5 and J is TRBJ1-2; 9 nucleotides align to TRBD1. CDR1 is MNHEY and CDR2 is SVGAGI in the germline V gene. The J segment lost 3 bases and the V segment lost 2 bases, leaving 10 bases of the junction unmatched. The CDR3 is made up of 17 amino acids. The CDR3 here is CASSYGSFGTGYYGYTF. CDR3 sequence (DNA): TGTGCCAGCAGTTACGGTTCATTCGGGACAGGGTACTATGGCTACACCTTC.

In its sample, this clonotype was seen a few times. The V gene is TRBV20-1, the J gene TRBJ2-2; D remains unclear. The CDR3 is made up of 22 amino acids. V lost 0 bases, J lost 0 bases, and 29 bases lay in between. CDR1 is DFQATT and CDR2 is SNEGSKA in the germline V gene (reference sequence). The CDR3 reads CSARDRPNAAASFPANTGELFF. In DNA form, the CDR3 reads TGCAGTGCTAGAGATCGACCTAACGCGGCAGCCAGTTTTCCCGCGAACACCGGGGAGCTGTTTTTT.

The chain joins TRBV6-5 to TRBJ2-7; TRBD1 agrees at 9 bases. The CDR3 extends over 16 amino acids. The ends lost 2 bases at V and 6 bases at J; junction bases unmatched: 11. Germline CDR1 reads MNHEY; CDR2 reads SVGAGI. The CDR3 sequence: CASSYAHGTGHGEQYF. The CDR3 region has the DNA TGTGCCAGCAGTTACGCCCACGGGACAGGGCATGGCGAGCAGTACTTC.

This clonotype was detected many times. J is TRBJ1-6 and V is TRBV20-1; D is uncertain. The CDR3 runs to 11 residues. Trimming took 5 bases from V and 9 from J, leaving 8 bases between them. In germline, CDR1 is DFQATT, CDR2 SNEGSKA (reference sequence). CDR3 sequence reads: CSAEEGSPLHF. In DNA form, the CDR3 reads TGCAGTGCTGAGGAAGGTTCACCCCTCCACTTT.

This clonotype was counted many times. The V gene is TRBV12-3 or TRBV12-4, the J gene TRBJ2-7; TRBD1 agrees at 7 bases. There are 12 residues in the CDR3. The ends lost 3 bases at V and 9 bases at J; junction bases unmatched: 5. The CDR3 sequence: CASSFQGQVQYF. In DNA, the CDR3 is TGTGCCAGCAGTTTCCAAGGACAGGTGCAGTACTTC.

Ten or more counts support this clonotype. The chain employs TRBV28 and TRBJ2-2; 9 nucleotides agree with TRBD2. From germline, CDR1 is MDHEN and CDR2 SYDVKM. The CDR3 is made up of 17 amino acids. The J segment lost 2 bases and the V segment lost 2 bases, leaving 6 bases of the junction unmatched. CDR3 protein: CASSLLPAGGNTGELFF. Written as DNA, the CDR3 is TGTGCCAGCAGTTTACTCCCAGCGGGGGGAAACACCGGGGAGCTGTTTTTT.

V is TRBV5-6 and J is TRBJ2-5; possible D gene TRBD1, 5 bases. Trimming removed 0 bases from V and 4 bases from J, with 19 bases in between. Germline CDR1 and CDR2: SGHDT and YYEEEE. The CDR3 is 17 residues long. This chain's CDR3 is CASSLGLVKGYSETQYF. The CDR3, as DNA: TGTGCCAGCAGCTTGGGCCTCGTAAAGGGGTATTCAGAGACCCAGTACTTC. The full variable domain, in which reference TRBV5-6 and TRBJ2-5 provide the parts outside the CDR3, is DAGVTQSPTHLIKTRGQQVTLRCSPKSGHDTVSWYQQALGQGPQFIFQYYEEEERQRGNFPDRFSGHQFPNYSSELNVNALLLGDSALYLCASSLGLVKGYSETQYFGPGTRLLVL.

In its sample, this clonotype was seen a few times. This chain connects TRBV10-3 to TRBJ2-1, with 7 bases that match TRBD2. The CDR3 totals 13 residues. The V gene end was trimmed by 11 bases and the J gene end by 10 bases; junction bases not matched to a gene: 14. Germline CDR1 is ENHRY and CDR2 is SYGVKD. In DNA form, the CDR3 reads TGTGCCGTTAGCGGGTTGGAGAGAGGAGAGCAGTTCTTC. Translating gives CAVSGLERGEQFF.

At least ten counts were recorded for this clonotype. Written as DNA, the CDR3 is TGTGCCACCAGTGACAGGGGGGATCAGCCCCAGCATTTT. This gives the protein CATSDRGDQPQHF. The chain employs TRBV24-1 and TRBJ1-5; TRBD1 aligns across 7 bases. The CDR3 is 13 residues long. The germline V gene encodes CDR1 KGHDR and CDR2 SFDVKD. V shed 4 bases and J 5 bases; nucleotides not matched to a gene: 1.

The V and J genes are TRBV9 and TRBJ2-1; 9 nucleotides line up with TRBD2. Germline CDR1 and CDR2: SGDLS and YYNGEE. There are 17 residues in the CDR3. V lost 0 bases to trimming and J lost 7 bases; unmatched junction nucleotides: 11. In nucleotides, the CDR3 is TGTGCCAGCAGCGTAGCTTCGGGGAGCGCGGGGGGGAATGAGCAGTTCTTC. Translation: CASSVASGSAGGNEQFF.

This clonotype has a handful of counts. The rearrangement joins TRBV14 to TRBJ2-7, with D unclear. Deletions cut 4 bases from V and 3 bases from J, with 16 bases between. CDR3 size: 15 residues. CDR1 is SGHDN and CDR2 is FVKESK in the germline V gene. CDR3 residues: CASSLAGSRFYEQYF. The CDR3 DNA reads TGTGCCAGCAGCCTCGCCGGGTCGAGATTCTACGAGCAGTACTTC.

This clonotype was picked up many times. The chain employs TRBV12-3 or TRBV12-4 and TRBJ2-3; D perhaps matches TRBD2 (6 bases). The CDR3 is 14 amino acids. V lost 6 bases to trimming and J lost 4 bases, with 14 bases between them. The CDR3 loop is CASRTIGGADTQYF. The CDR3 DNA reads as TGTGCCAGCAGAACGATCGGGGGTGCAGATACGCAGTATTTT.

In this sample, this clonotype turned up a few times. The rearrangement joins TRBV15 to TRBJ2-7; TRBD1 might be the D (7 bases). The CDR3 consists of 14 residues. In germline, CDR1 is LNHNV, CDR2 YYDKDF (reference sequence). Trimming left V 0 bases short and J 5 bases short, with 11 bases between. CDR3 amino acids: CATSRDRRGDEQYF. For the CDR3, the DNA is TGTGCCACCAGCAGAGATCGCAGGGGGGACGAGCAGTACTTC.

In its sample, this clonotype was seen many times. This chain joins TRBV7-3 and TRBJ1-1; D is uncertain. Per the germline V gene, CDR1 is SGHTA and CDR2 is FQGTGA. With 1 base removed from V and 1 base from J, the gap between germline ends came to 13 bases. The CDR3 contains 16 residues. CDR3 sequence reads: CASSLNPAGENTEAFF. The CDR3, as DNA: TGTGCCAGCAGCTTAAATCCTGCAGGTGAGAACACTGAAGCTTTCTTT. Supplemented by reference TRBV7-3 and TRBJ1-1, the full variable domain reads GAGVSQTPSNKVTEKGKYVELRCDPISGHTALYWYRQSLGQGPEFLIYFQGTGAADDSGLPNDRFFAVRPEGSVSTLKIQRTERGDSAVYLCASSLNPAGENTEAFFGQGTRLTVV.

This clonotype has only a few counts. DNA for the CDR3: TGCGCCAGCAGCCCGGGGGCCTTTTTTACCTACGAGCAGTACTTC. Translation gives CASSPGAFFTYEQYF. V is TRBV4-3 and J is TRBJ2-7; D could derive from TRBD1 or TRBD2 (6 bases each). Trimming cost V 4 bases and J 2 bases, with 15 bases left between them. The CDR3 consists of 15 residues. Germline lookup yields CDR1 LGHNA and CDR2 YSLEER.

This clonotype came up many times. V gene TRBV20-1 combines with J gene TRBJ2-1; 12 bases line up with TRBD2. The CDR3 is 15 amino acids. The germline CDR1 and CDR2 sequences are DFQATT and SNEGSKA (reference sequence). The V and J ends lost 6 bases and 8 bases, in that order; junction bases with no gene match: 11. The CDR3 protein is CSASRLAGAEDEQFF. The DNA of the CDR3 is TGCAGTGCCTCCCGACTAGCGGGAGCGGAGGATGAGCAGTTCTTC.

V gene TRBV10-3 combines with J gene TRBJ1-5; no firm D call. V lost 0 bases and J 0 bases, leaving 3 bases between the germline ends. The CDR3 extends over 14 amino acids. Germline V CDR1 and CDR2: ENHRY, SYGVKD. CDR3 amino acids: CAISESFSNQPQHF. In DNA form, the CDR3 reads TGTGCCATCAGTGAGTCGTTTAGCAATCAGCCCCAGCATTTT.

The DNA for the CDR3 is TGTGCCAGCAGTCCTTTCTTATCTGGGGCCAACGTCCTGACTTTC. This translates into CASSPFLSGANVLTF. The V call is TRBV6-1, the J call TRBJ2-6; D is unresolved. Trimming took 5 bases from V and 1 from J, leaving 9 bases between them. This CDR3 comprises 15 residues. Germline V gene lookup returns CDR1 MNHNS and CDR2 SASEGT.

This clonotype came up a few times. This sequence joins TRBV21-1 and TRBJ2-7; TRBD1 is the table's D call and was not checked against the DNA. TRBV21-1 is a known pseudogene. There are 16 residues in the CDR3. CDR3 residues: CASSNGLTGEPYEQYF. The DNA for the CDR3 is TGTGCCAGCAGCAATGGGTTGACAGGGGAGCCTTACGAGCAGTACTTC.

This clonotype was detected many times. This sequence joins TRBV5-1 and TRBJ2-7, with TRBD2 identical over 10 bases. The CDR3 loop spans 14 amino acids. Per the germline V gene, CDR1 is SGHRS and CDR2 is YFSETQ. V lost 0 bases and J lost 7; bases outside the gene matches: 4. CDR3 sequence (DNA): TGCGCCAGCAGCTTGGCTCTAGCGGGAGTTGAGCAGTACTTC. Translation: CASSLALAGVEQYF. Looking up the rest from reference TRBV5-1 and TRBJ2-7 gives the full variable domain: KAGVTQTPRYLIKTRGQQVTLSCSPISGHRSVSWYQQTPGQGLQFLFEYFSETQRNKGNFPGRFSGRQFSNSRSEMNVSTLELGDSALYLCASSLALAGVEQYFGPGTRLTVT.

This clonotype was picked up many times. J is TRBJ2-7 and V is TRBV6-5; the D is unclear. The CDR3 spans 16 residues. V dropped 0 bases and J dropped 1 base, with 13 bases sitting between them. Per germline, CDR1 MNHEY and CDR2 SVGAGI. Here the CDR3 reads CASSYSLEDQSYEQYF. The CDR3 nucleotides are TGTGCCAGCAGTTACTCTCTTGAGGACCAGTCCTACGAGCAGTACTTC.